This T cell receptor beta chain originates from a study of T cells in Graves' hyperthyroidism and ophthalmopathy. Study-wide context: Upon initial diagnosis and before any treatment, peripheral blood was collected. Whole-study findings and limits: Most thyroid clonotypes expanded above 0.001 appeared in blood too.

The TCR beta CDR3 regions underwent amplification using RNA transcripts as the source. With the HTBI primer set, the TCR CDR3 went through a first round of RT-PCR. TCRdb processed the multiplex PCR reads anew with MiXCR; each CDR3 protein has one entry. There are under 650,000 distinct CDR3 sequences in the sample; about a sixth occur only once, and less than 4.5% lies in the top ten. Diagnoses were established using clinical symptoms, serum thyroxine and TRAb, thyroid ultrasound and orbital computed tomography. Fresh 10 ml peripheral blood yielded PBMCs. As regards this clonotype: What it binds is not known.

Trimming took 8 bases from V and 3 from J, leaving 8 bases between them. The CDR3 covers 12 residues. Germline V gene data show CDR1 as MNHEY and CDR2 as SMNVEV (reference sequence). The sequencing input was blood. The genes are TRBV27 and TRBJ1-5, with TRBD1 as a possible D gene (5 bases). This TCR was sampled from a woman younger than 45 with Graves' hyperthyroidism. The CDR3 spells CASGQANQPQHF. Here the CDR3 DNA reads TGTGCCAGCGGACAAGCCAATCAGCCCCAGCATTTT.